This T cell receptor beta chain was found in a study of T cell changes during pregnancy in multiple sclerosis (dated by TCRdb to the late 2010s). Broadly, across the study: In women with multiple sclerosis, the researchers looked at how the T cell repertoire shifted as pregnancy progressed.

Library construction relied on the immunoSEQ multiplex PCR assay. TCRdb re-hosts the immuneACCESS table, in-frame sequences only. Its copies lack some clones; in the studies checked, an unresolved V gene accounts for under half of them, and the cause for the rest is not known. This sample holds approximately 88,000 clones; approximately 92% were observed only once. The leading ten clones occupy more than 2.5% of the sample. Notes on this clone: Its antigen remains unidentified. Per-base quality was not reported, and no clone a single base away is much larger than it.

The germline V gene sets CDR1 to SGHRS and CDR2 to YFSETQ. Taken from cysteine to phenylalanine, the CDR3 has 16 residues. Kept here is only the CDR3 DNA, which spans 48 bases and is read in frame from base 1. The V end gives up 0 bases and the J end 6 bases, leaving 4 bases in the junction not matched to a gene. In this chain, TRBV5-1 is recombined with TRBJ2-2; TRBD1 fits 11 bases in the junction. The sequences come from peripheral blood, collected in the first trimester of pregnancy. This clonotype originated in a female donor with multiple sclerosis, enrolled in a pregnancy study. The DNA reads TGCGCCAGCAGCTTGGAGTGGGGACAGGGGGCCGGGGAGCTGTTTTTT. Translated, this is CASSLEWGQGAGELFF.